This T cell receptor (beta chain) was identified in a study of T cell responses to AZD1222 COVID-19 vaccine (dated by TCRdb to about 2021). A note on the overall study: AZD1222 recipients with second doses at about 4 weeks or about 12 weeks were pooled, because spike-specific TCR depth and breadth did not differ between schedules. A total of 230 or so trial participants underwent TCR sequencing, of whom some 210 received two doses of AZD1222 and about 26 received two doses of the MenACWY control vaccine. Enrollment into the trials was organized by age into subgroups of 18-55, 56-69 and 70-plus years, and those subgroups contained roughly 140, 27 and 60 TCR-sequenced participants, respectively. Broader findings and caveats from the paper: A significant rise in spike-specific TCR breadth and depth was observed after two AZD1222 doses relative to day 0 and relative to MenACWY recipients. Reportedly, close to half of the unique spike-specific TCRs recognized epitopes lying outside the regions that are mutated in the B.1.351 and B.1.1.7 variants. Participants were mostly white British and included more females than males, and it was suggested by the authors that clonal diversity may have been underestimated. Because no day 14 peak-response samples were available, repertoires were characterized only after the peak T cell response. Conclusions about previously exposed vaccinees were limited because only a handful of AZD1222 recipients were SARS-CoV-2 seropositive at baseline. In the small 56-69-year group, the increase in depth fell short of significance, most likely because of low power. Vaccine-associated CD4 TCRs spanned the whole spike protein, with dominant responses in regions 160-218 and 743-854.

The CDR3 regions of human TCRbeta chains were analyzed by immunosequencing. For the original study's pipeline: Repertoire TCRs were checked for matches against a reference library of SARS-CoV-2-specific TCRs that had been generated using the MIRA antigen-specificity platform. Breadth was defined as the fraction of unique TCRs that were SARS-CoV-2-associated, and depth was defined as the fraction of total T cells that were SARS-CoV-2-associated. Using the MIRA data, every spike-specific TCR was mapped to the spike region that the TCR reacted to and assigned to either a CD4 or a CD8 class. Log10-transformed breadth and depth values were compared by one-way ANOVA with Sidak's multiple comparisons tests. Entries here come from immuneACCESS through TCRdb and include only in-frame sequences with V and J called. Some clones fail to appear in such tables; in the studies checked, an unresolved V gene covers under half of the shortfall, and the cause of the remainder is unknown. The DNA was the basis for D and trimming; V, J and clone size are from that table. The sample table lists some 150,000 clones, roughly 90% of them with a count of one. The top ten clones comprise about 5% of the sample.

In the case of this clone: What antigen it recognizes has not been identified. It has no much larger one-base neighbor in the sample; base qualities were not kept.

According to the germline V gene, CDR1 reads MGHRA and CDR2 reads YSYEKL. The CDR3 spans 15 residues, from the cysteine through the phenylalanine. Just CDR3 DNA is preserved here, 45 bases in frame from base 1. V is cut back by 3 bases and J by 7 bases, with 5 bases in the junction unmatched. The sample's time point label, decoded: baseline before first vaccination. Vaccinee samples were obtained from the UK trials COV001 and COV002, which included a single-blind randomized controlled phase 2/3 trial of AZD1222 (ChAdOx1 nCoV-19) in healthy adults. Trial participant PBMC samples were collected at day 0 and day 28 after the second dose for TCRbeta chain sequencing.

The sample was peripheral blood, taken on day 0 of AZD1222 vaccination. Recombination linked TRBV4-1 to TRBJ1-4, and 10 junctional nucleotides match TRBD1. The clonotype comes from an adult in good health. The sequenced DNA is TGCGCCAGCAGCCAGACCGGGACAGGGGTTGAAAAACTGTTTTTT. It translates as CASSQTGTGVEKLFF.